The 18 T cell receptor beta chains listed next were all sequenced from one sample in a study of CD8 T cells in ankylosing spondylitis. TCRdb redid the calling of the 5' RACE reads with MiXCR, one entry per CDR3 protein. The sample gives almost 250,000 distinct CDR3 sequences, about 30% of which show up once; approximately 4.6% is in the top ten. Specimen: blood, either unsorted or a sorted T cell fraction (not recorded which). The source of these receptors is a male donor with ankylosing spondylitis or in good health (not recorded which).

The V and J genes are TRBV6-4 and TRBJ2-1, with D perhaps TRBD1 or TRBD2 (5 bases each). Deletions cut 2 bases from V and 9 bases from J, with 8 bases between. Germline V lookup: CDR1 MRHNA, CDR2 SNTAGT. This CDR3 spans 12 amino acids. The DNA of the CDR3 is TGTGCCAGCAGTGACGGGGGTGGTGAGCAGTTCTTC. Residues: CASSDGGGEQFF.

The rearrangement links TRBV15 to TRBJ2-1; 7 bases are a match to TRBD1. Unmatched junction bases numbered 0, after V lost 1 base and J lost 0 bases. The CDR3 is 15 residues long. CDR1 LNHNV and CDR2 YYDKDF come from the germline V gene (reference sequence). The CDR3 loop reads CATSRGQGSYNEQFF. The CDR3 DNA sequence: TGTGCCACCAGCAGAGGACAGGGCTCCTACAATGAGCAGTTCTTC. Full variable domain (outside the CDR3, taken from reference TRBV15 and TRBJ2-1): DAMVIQNPRYQVTQFGKPVTLSCSQTLNHNVMYWYQQKSSQAPKLLFHYYDKDFNNEADTPDNFQSRRPNTSFCFLDIRSPGLGDTAMYLCATSRGQGSYNEQFFGPGTRLTVL.

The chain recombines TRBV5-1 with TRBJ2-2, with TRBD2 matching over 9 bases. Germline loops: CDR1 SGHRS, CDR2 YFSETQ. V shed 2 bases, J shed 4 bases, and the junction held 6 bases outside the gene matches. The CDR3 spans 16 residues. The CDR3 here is CASSFQRGAATGELFF. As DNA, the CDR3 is TGCGCCAGCAGCTTTCAGCGGGGGGCCGCCACCGGGGAGCTGTTTTTT.

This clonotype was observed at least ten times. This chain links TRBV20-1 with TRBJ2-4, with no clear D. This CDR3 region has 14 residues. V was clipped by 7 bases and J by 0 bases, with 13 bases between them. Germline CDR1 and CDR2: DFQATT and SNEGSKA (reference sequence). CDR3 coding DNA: TGCAGTGTTGTGCAGGACCCAGCCAAAAACATTCAGTACTTC. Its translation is CSVVQDPAKNIQYF.

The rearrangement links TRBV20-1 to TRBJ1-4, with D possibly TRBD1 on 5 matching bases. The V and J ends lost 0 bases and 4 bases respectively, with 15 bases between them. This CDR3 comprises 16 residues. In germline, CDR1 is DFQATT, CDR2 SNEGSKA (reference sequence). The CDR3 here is CSARDIRTGLNEKLFF. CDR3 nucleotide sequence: TGCAGTGCTAGAGATATTAGAACAGGACTTAATGAAAAACTGTTTTTT.

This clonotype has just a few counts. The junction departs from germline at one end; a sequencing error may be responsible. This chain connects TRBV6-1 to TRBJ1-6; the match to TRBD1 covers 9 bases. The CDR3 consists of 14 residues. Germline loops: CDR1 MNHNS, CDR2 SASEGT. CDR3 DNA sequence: TGTGCCAGCAGAGAAGGACAGGGGATTTCACCCCTCCACTTT. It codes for CASREGQGISPLHF.

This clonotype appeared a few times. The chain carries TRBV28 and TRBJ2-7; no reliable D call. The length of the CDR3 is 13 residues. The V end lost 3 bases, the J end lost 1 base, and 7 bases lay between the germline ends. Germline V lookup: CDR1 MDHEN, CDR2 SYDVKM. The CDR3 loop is CASSFMGSYEQYF. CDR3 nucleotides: TGTGCCAGCAGTTTTATGGGGTCCTACGAGCAGTACTTC.

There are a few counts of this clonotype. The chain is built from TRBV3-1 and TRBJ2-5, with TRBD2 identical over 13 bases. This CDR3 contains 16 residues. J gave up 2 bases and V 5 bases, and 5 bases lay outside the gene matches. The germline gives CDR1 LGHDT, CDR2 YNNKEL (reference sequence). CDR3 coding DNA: TGTGCCAGCAGCACCCGACTAGCGGGGGGTCAAGAGACCCAGTACTTC. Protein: CASSTRLAGGQETQYF.

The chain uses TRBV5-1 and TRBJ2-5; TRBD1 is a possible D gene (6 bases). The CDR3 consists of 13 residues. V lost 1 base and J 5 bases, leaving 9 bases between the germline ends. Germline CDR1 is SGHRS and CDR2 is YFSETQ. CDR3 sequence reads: CASSLTGMETQYF. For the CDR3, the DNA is TGCGCCAGCAGCTTGACAGGGATGGAGACCCAGTACTTC.

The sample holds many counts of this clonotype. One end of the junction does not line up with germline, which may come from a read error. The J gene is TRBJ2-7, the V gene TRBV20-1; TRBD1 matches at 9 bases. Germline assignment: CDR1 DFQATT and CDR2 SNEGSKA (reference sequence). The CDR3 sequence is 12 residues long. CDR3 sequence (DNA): TGCAGCGCTACAGGGACAGGGTACGAGCAGTACTTC. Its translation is CSATGTGYEQYF.

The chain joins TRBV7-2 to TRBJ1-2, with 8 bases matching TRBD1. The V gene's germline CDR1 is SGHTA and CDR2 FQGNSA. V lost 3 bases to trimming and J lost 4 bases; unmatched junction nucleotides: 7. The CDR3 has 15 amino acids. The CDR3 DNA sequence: TGTGCCAGCAGCTTGACAGGGGCAGGGGGCTATGGCTACACCTTC. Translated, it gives CASSLTGAGGYGYTF.

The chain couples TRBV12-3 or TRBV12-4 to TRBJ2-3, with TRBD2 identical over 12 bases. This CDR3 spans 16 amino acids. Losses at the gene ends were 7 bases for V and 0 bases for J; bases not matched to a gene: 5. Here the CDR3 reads CASTLAGGTSTDTQYF. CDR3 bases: TGTGCCAGCACCCTAGCGGGGGGGACTAGCACAGATACGCAGTATTTT.

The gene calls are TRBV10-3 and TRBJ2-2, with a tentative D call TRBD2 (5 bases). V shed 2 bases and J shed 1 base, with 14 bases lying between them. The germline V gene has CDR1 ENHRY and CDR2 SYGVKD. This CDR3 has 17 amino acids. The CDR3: CAISETQRVGNTGELFF. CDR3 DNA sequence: TGTGCCATCAGTGAGACCCAGAGGGTCGGGAACACCGGGGAGCTGTTTTTT.

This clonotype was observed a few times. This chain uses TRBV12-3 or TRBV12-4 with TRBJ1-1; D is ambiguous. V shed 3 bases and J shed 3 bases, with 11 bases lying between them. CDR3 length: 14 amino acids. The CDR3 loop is CASSLRYFYTEAFF. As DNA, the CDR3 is TGTGCCAGCAGTTTGCGGTATTTTTACACTGAAGCTTTCTTT.

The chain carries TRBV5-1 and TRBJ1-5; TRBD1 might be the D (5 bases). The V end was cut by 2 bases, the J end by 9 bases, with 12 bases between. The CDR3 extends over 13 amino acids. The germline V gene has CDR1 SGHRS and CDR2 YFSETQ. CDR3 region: CASSFSGVWPQHF. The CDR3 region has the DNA TGCGCCAGCAGCTTTTCGGGGGTTTGGCCCCAGCATTTT.

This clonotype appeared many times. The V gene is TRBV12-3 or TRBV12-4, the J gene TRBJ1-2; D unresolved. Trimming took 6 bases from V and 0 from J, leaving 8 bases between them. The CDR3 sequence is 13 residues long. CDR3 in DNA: TGTGCCAGCAGCCAAGGAGCTAACTATGGCTACACCTTC. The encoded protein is CASSQGANYGYTF.

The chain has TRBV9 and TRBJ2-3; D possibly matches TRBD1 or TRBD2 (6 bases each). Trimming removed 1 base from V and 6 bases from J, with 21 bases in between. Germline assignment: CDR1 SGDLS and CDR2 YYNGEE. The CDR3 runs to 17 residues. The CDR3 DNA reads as TGTGCCAGCAGCGTATCCCTGGTGGGGGGCGCAAAGGATACGCAGTATTTT. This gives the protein CASSVSLVGGAKDTQYF.

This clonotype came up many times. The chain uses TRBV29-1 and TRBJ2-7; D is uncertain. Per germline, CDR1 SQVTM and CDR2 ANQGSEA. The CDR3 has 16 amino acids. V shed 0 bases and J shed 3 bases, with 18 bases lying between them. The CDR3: CSVEERWGNRVYEQYF. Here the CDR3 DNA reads TGCAGCGTTGAAGAGCGGTGGGGAAATCGGGTCTACGAGCAGTACTTC.